This T cell receptor (beta chain) was recorded in a study of response to subunit inactivated influenza vaccine. In regard to this clonotype: Its target is not known.

TCRdb re-analysed the RT-PCR reads in MiXCR, keeping a single row per CDR3 protein. The sample includes some 850,000 distinct CDR3 sequences, approximately 17% of them seen just once. General study points: Authors suggested each seasonal flu vaccination may recruit only limited numbers of new T cells.

The CDR3 spans 13 residues. V dropped 0 bases and J dropped 8 bases, with 8 bases sitting between them. Germline V CDR1 and CDR2: SEHNR, FQNEAQ (reference sequence). The sample was PBMCs from blood, taken more than 4 days after vaccination. The sequence was obtained from a man aged 50 to 59 who received an inactivated influenza vaccine. This chain uses TRBV7-9 with TRBJ2-1, with D unclear. The CDR3 here is CASSLAYGDEQFF. As DNA, the CDR3 is TGTGCCAGCAGCTTAGCGTACGGTGATGAGCAGTTCTTC.